The 19 T cell receptor beta chains below were found in one sample sequenced in a study of cytomegalovirus exposure and HLA in healthy donors. The study ran its PCR with 60 Vbeta and 13 Jbeta primers. Produced via immunoSEQ multiplex PCR; TCRdb's table is partial and in-frame only. The ten top clones account for roughly 1.9%, within a sample of just over 150,000 clones. Sequences were obtained from PBMCs. The origin of the receptors is a man in his thirties or forties in good health and CMV-seronegative.

This rearrangement joins TRBV4-1 to TRBJ1-4; TRBD1 aligns across 11 bases. V shed 4 bases, J shed 7 bases, and the junction held 2 bases outside the gene matches. Germline CDR1 is MGHRA and CDR2 is YSYEKL. The CDR3 loop spans 14 amino acids. The CDR3 region is CASSRTGGFEKLFF. CDR3 nucleotide sequence: TGCGCCAGCAGCCGGACAGGGGGCTTTGAAAAACTGTTTTTT.

The V call is TRBV21-1, the J call TRBJ2-3; the table's D call, TRBD2, has no DNA check behind it. TRBV21-1 is a documented pseudogene. The CDR3 runs to 16 residues. Written as DNA, the CDR3 is TGTGCCACCATCTGGGACTTGATAACTAGCACAGATACGCAGTATTTT. It codes for CATIWDLITSTDTQYF.

Here the CDR3 reads CASSLGPQETQYF. The CDR3 DNA sequence: TGTGCCAGCAGCTTGGGGCCTCAAGAGACCCAGTACTTC. This rearrangement joins TRBV7-9 to TRBJ2-5, with a tentative D call TRBD1 (5 bases). This CDR3 contains 13 residues. V lost 3 bases and J lost 2, with 7 bases in between. Germline V gene data show CDR1 as SEHNR and CDR2 as FQNEAQ (reference sequence).

The CDR3 sequence: CASSYSFGGYEQYF. CDR3 sequence (DNA): TGTGCCAGCAGTTACTCTTTCGGGGGCTACGAGCAGTACTTC. This chain joins TRBV6-5 and TRBJ2-7; D is perhaps TRBD2 (6 bases). Germline CDR1 and CDR2: MNHEY and SVGAGI. This CDR3 has 14 residues. The ends were cut back, 0 bases at V and 3 bases at J, with 9 bases in the middle.

CDR3: CASSEGASGTSNEQFF. The CDR3 coding sequence is TGTGCCAGCAGTGAAGGGGCTAGCGGGACCAGCAATGAGCAGTTCTTC. The rearrangement links TRBV2 to TRBJ2-1, with TRBD2 identical over 9 bases. Germline V lookup: CDR1 SNHLY, CDR2 FYNNEI. The CDR3 is made up of 16 amino acids. Trimming took 1 base from V and 6 from J; bases not matched to a gene: 7.

Concerning this clone itself: Other DNA sequences of this sample code for an identical CDR3. The chain employs TRBV28 and TRBJ2-3, with a weak D call TRBD2 (6 bases). Germline V gene lookup returns CDR1 MDHEN and CDR2 SYDVKM. V lost 5 bases and J lost 6, with 15 bases in between. CDR3 size: 14 residues. CDR3 region: CASSPQGGTDTQYF. The CDR3, as DNA: TGTGCCAGCAGTCCCCAAGGAGGGACGGATACGCAGTATTTT.

This sequence joins TRBV5-1 and TRBJ1-1; possible D gene TRBD1, 6 bases. The germline V and J ends were trimmed by 0 bases and 3 bases, with 9 bases remaining between them. This CDR3 spans 14 amino acids. The germline gives CDR1 SGHRS, CDR2 YFSETQ. Here the CDR3 reads CASSLDRVDTEAFF. CDR3 in DNA: TGCGCCAGCAGCTTGGACAGGGTAGACACTGAAGCTTTCTTT.

The V and J genes are TRBV4-2 and TRBJ1-4; 9 positions agree with TRBD1. The germline CDR1 and CDR2 sequences are LGHNA and YNFKEQ. Trimming at V came to 0 bases and at J to 6 bases, leaving 5 bases not matched to a gene. The CDR3 contains 16 residues. CDR3 sequence reads: CASSQDRGTGYEKLFF. The DNA of the CDR3 is TGTGCCAGCAGCCAAGATCGGGGGACAGGGTATGAAAAACTGTTTTTT.

Here the CDR3 DNA reads TGTGCCAGCAGTGGGACAGGGGGCCGGGACATTCAGTACTTC. Protein product: CASSGTGGRDIQYF. The chain recombines TRBV27 with TRBJ2-4; 12 nucleotides match TRBD1. Unmatched junction bases numbered 4, after V lost 5 bases and J lost 8 bases. The germline V gene has CDR1 MNHEY and CDR2 SMNVEV (reference sequence). This CDR3 contains 14 residues.

This rearrangement joins TRBV7-9 to TRBJ2-7; 11 positions match TRBD2. The J segment lost 3 bases and the V segment lost 2 bases, leaving 9 bases of the junction unmatched. The CDR3 covers 17 residues. The germline gives CDR1 SEHNR, CDR2 FQNEAQ (reference sequence). The CDR3 region has the DNA TGTGCCAGCAGCTTATCGGTGTTAGCGGGAGGGATCTACGAGCAGTACTTC. Encoded protein: CASSLSVLAGGIYEQYF.

This chain joins TRBV29-1 and TRBJ1-2, with 8 bases lining up with TRBD1. The CDR3 length is 12 residues. V lost 6 bases, J lost 4 bases, and 4 bases stayed unmatched. Germline V lookup: CDR1 SQVTM, CDR2 ANQGSEA. The CDR3 protein is CSVGGQGYGYTF. CDR3 nucleotides: TGCAGCGTGGGTGGACAGGGCTATGGCTACACCTTC.

This chain connects TRBV7-9 to TRBJ2-3, with 7 bases identical to TRBD1. Trimming cost V 3 bases and J 0 bases; bases outside gene matches: 6. Germline CDR1 SEHNR, CDR2 FQNEAQ (reference sequence). The CDR3 runs to 16 residues. CDR3 amino acids: CASSLPGTDSTDTQYF. Here the CDR3 DNA reads TGTGCCAGCAGCTTGCCCGGGACAGATAGCACAGATACGCAGTATTTT.

The chain uses TRBV14 and TRBJ1-1, with a weak D call TRBD1 (5 bases). This CDR3 comprises 16 residues. Trimming pared 4 bases from V and 11 bases from J, leaving 26 bases between. Looked up from germline, CDR1 is SGHDN and CDR2 is FVKESK. In DNA form, the CDR3 reads TGTGCCAGCAGCCCCCTGATGCGAGGCCAAAACTACAGGGCTTTCTTT. Amino acids: CASSPLMRGQNYRAFF.

V usage is TRBV5-4 and J usage is TRBJ2-7; a possible D gene is TRBD2 (6 bases). The CDR3 consists of 15 residues. Germline V gene data show CDR1 as SGHNT and CDR2 as YYREEE (reference sequence). V was pared by 2 bases and J by 2 bases, with 14 bases between. CDR3 coding DNA: TGTGCCAGCAGCTTAAAACTGGGACTGCCCTACGAGCAGTACTTC. Translated: CASSLKLGLPYEQYF.

V usage is TRBV5-5 and J usage is TRBJ1-4; 9 nucleotides line up with TRBD1. The CDR3 consists of 15 residues. Trimming took 2 bases from V and 6 from J; bases not matched to a gene: 5. CDR1 is SGHKS, CDR2 YYEKEE, per germline (reference sequence). The CDR3 sequence is CASSFSTGGYEKLFF. CDR3 sequence (DNA): TGTGCCAGCAGCTTTTCGACAGGGGGATATGAAAAACTGTTTTTT.

The chain combines TRBV5-1 with TRBJ1-3, with D tentatively TRBD1 (5 bases). The V end was cut by 0 bases, the J end by 0 bases, with 10 bases between. CDR3 length equals 16 residues. Germline CDR1 is SGHRS and CDR2 is YFSETQ. CDR3 protein: CASSLVTARSGNTIYF. For the CDR3, the DNA is TGCGCCAGCAGCTTGGTGACAGCCCGCTCTGGAAACACCATATATTTT.

J is TRBJ1-2 and V is TRBV6-6; perhaps TRBD1 as D (5 bases). The germline V gene encodes CDR1 MNHNY and CDR2 SVGAGI (reference sequence). The V and J ends lost 2 bases and 5 bases respectively, with 9 bases between them. This CDR3 has 13 amino acids. CDR3 DNA: TGTGCCAGCAGTTACCCGCAGGGATATGGCTACACCTTC. This translates into CASSYPQGYGYTF.

V usage is TRBV5-6 and J usage is TRBJ2-3; the D gene is possibly TRBD2 (6 bases). The CDR3 contains 15 residues. With 0 bases removed from V and 3 bases from J, the gap between germline ends came to 11 bases. In germline, CDR1 is SGHDT, CDR2 YYEEEE. The CDR3: CASSLGAGRTDTQYF. CDR3 DNA: TGTGCCAGCAGCTTGGGGGCAGGGAGGACAGATACGCAGTATTTT.

V is TRBV20-1 and J is TRBJ1-4, with unresolved D. The germline V gene has CDR1 DFQATT and CDR2 SNEGSKA (reference sequence). V lost 5 bases and J lost 6, with 7 bases in between. CDR3 size: 11 residues. The CDR3 here is CSAYSYEKLFF. The CDR3 DNA sequence: TGCAGTGCTTACAGCTATGAAAAACTGTTTTTT.